A selection of T cell receptor beta chains follows, all from one sample in a study of OX40 agonist ivuxolimab in advanced cancers. Sequenced by immunoSEQ multiplex PCR; TCRdb stores in-frame clones only, minus some. The top ten clones hold approximately 5% of a sample with more than 75,000 clones, approximately 83% of them seen once. The input for sequencing was CD4+ or CD8+ T cells sorted from blood, taken in a trial of the OX40 agonist ivuxolimab. These receptors were obtained from an adult with an advanced solid tumor such as melanoma, head and neck, liver or kidney cancer. CDR3s include the opening cysteine and the closing phenylalanine or tryptophan. The D gene is left open where the match is weak. Expanded clones get a size class; other rows say once, few or many, or leave the size out.

j_call v_call cdr3_length clone_size d_call cdr3_aa cdr3_nt
TRBJ2-7 TRBV9 15 NA NA CASSVVQDLYGEQYF TGTGCCAGCAGCGTAGTTCAGGACCTATATGGCGAGCAGTACTTC
TRBJ1-1 TRBV4-1 14 once NA CASSPPGVGTEAFF TGCGCCAGCAGCCCGCCAGGGGTCGGCACTGAAGCTTTCTTT
TRBJ2-5 TRBV7-8 13 NA NA CASSLGGQETQYF TGTGCCAGCAGCTTAGGGGGTCAAGAGACCCAGTACTTC
TRBJ1-1 TRBV15 15 once NA CATSLQQGPNTEAFF TGTGCCACCAGCCTCCAACAGGGTCCGAACACTGAAGCTTTCTTT
TRBJ1-1 TRBV7-6 15 NA NA CASSLSRTSRSEAFF TGTGCCAGCAGCTTATCTAGGACCAGTCGATCTGAAGCTTTCTTT
TRBJ1-1 TRBV7-9 14 NA TRBD1 CASSTRTGATEAFF TGTGCCAGCAGCACGAGGACAGGCGCCACTGAAGCTTTCTTT
TRBJ2-7 TRBV29-1 13 NA TRBD1 CSVAGDRGYEQYF TGCAGCGTTGCCGGGGACAGGGGCTACGAGCAGTACTTC
TRBJ2-7 TRBV30 11 NA NA CAWSGLSEQYF TGTGCCTGGAGTGGGTTGTCGGAGCAGTACTTC
TRBJ1-1 TRBV7-8 16 NA NA CASSFLTRGISTEAFF TGTGCCAGCAGCTTCCTCACCAGGGGAATCTCCACTGAAGCTTTCTTT
TRBJ2-5 TRBV11-2 20 NA TRBD2 CASSLDVRTSGRWREETQYF TGTGCCAGCAGCTTAGACGTTAGGACTAGCGGACGCTGGAGGGAAGAGACCCAGTACTTC
TRBJ1-5 TRBV30 15 NA NA CAWTAQGTSNQPQHF TGTGCCTGGACGGCTCAGGGGACTAGCAATCAGCCCCAGCATTTT
TRBJ2-1 TRBV5-6 17 NA NA CASSLVGGDIGVNEQFF TGTGCCAGCAGCTTGGTGGGCGGGGACATTGGGGTCAATGAGCAGTTCTTC
TRBJ2-3 TRBV2 14 once TRBD2 CAGKRERRADTQYF TGTGCCGGGAAGCGGGAGAGAAGGGCAGATACGCAGTATTTT
TRBJ1-1 TRBV9 14 NA NA CASSVAPGNTEAFF TGTGCCAGCAGCGTAGCTCCAGGGAACACTGAAGCTTTCTTT
TRBJ2-7 TRBV12-5 13 NA NA CASGRHGGNEQYF TGTGCTAGTGGCCGACACGGCGGCAACGAGCAGTACTTC
TRBJ2-2 TRBV5-1 14 NA NA CASSRDTRDGELFF TGCGCCAGCAGCCGGGACACCAGAGACGGGGAGCTGTTTTTT
TRBJ1-2 TRBV11-2 13 NA NA CASSLGRDYGYTF TGTGCCAGCAGCTTAGGCAGGGACTATGGCTACACCTTC
TRBJ2-3 TRBV4-1 18 NA TRBD1 CASSQGAGGAGGTDTQYF TGCGCCAGCAGCCAAGGAGCAGGGGGCGCCGGAGGCACAGATACGCAGTATTTT
TRBJ1-1 TRBV5-1 18 NA NA CASSPKLEGRDADTEAFF TGCGCCAGCAGCCCCAAATTGGAGGGGCGGGACGCGGACACTGAAGCTTTCTTT
TRBJ2-1 TRBV29-1 14 once NA CSAVSEFSYNEQFF TGCAGCGCGGTTAGCGAATTCTCCTACAATGAGCAGTTCTTC
TRBJ1-5 TRBV6-4 15 once NA CASSEKGYRNQPQHF TGTGCCAGCAGTGAGAAGGGCTATCGCAATCAGCCCCAGCATTTT
TRBJ2-1 TRBV10-3 15 NA NA CAISEDGALDNEQFF TGTGCCATCAGTGAGGACGGGGCCCTCGACAATGAGCAGTTCTTC
TRBJ2-1 TRBV4-2 16 NA NA CASSQEGFPPNNEQFF TGTGCCAGCAGCCAAGAAGGGTTTCCCCCCAACAATGAGCAGTTCTTC
TRBJ2-3 TRBV7-6 15 NA NA CASSFDRAAEDTQYF TGTGCCAGCAGCTTCGACCGGGCAGCCGAAGATACGCAGTATTTT
TRBJ2-6 TRBV12-5 22 NA NA CASGLIPLRFGDVPSGANVLTF TGTGCTAGTGGTTTGATCCCCTTGCGTTTTGGAGACGTCCCTTCTGGGGCCAACGTCCTGACTTTC
TRBJ1-6 TRBV5-1 14 NA TRBD1 CASSLTGGNSPLHF TGCGCCAGCAGCTTGACAGGGGGGAATTCACCCCTCCACTTT
TRBJ2-2 TRBV6-4 13 once NA CASSEDYTGELFF TGTGCCAGCAGTGAGGATTACACCGGGGAGCTGTTTTTT
TRBJ1-4 TRBV11-2 14 NA TRBD1 CASSLAQGSEKLFF TGTGCCAGCAGCTTAGCACAGGGGAGTGAAAAACTGTTTTTT
TRBJ2-7 TRBV2 13 NA NA CASSVGPLYEQYF TGTGCCAGCAGTGTGGGACCACTCTACGAGCAGTACTTC
TRBJ2-5 TRBV4-1 16 NA NA CASSQVPPAGKETQYF TGCGCCAGCAGCCAAGTGCCTCCCGCGGGCAAAGAGACCCAGTACTTC
TRBJ1-1 TRBV7-9 19 NA TRBD1 CASRPNAYGTGVMDTEAFF TGTGCCAGCAGGCCCAACGCGTACGGGACAGGTGTGATGGACACTGAAGCTTTCTTT